The clone carrying this T cell receptor (beta chain) was observed a few times. These data are taken from a study of CD8+ T cells in alopecia areata. Treatment here: oral pan-JAK inhibitor, 5-10 mg twice daily. Reverse transcription of extracted RNA yielded cDNA, which provided the sequencing template. Profiling relied on immunoSEQ multiplex PCR, and the TCRdb table lists in-frame clones only, not all of them. The table lists more than 200,000 clones, approximately 67% of them singletons. This sequence originates from a human donor with alopecia areata. The sample here was CD4+ T cells sorted from blood, taken between weeks 43 and 45, from a patient treated with tofacitinib.

The CDR3 region has the DNA TGCAGCGTACCGGGACCGGCCTACGAGCAGTACTTC. It specifies CSVPGPAYEQYF. This chain joins TRBV29-1 and TRBJ2-7; either TRBD1 or TRBD2 may supply D (5 bases each). Trimming left V 6 bases short and J 2 bases short, with 11 bases between. Germline V lookup: CDR1 SQVTM, CDR2 ANQGSEA. This CDR3 region has 12 residues.